This T cell receptor (beta chain) was found in a study of response to subunit inactivated influenza vaccine. General study points: Only a handful of new T cells, the authors suggested, are recruited with each seasonal influenza vaccination.

In regard to this clonotype: Its antigen remains unknown.

Germline CDR1 is ENHRY and CDR2 is SYGVKD. Losses at the gene ends were 6 bases for V and 9 bases for J; bases not matched to a gene: 6. The CDR3 loop spans 14 amino acids. A single record per CDR3 protein comes from TCRdb applying MiXCR to the RT-PCR reads. The sample lists 800,000 to 1,000,000 distinct CDR3 sequences, 21% seen once, with roughly 10% in the top ten. Material: PBMCs from blood, obtained 4 to 6 days after vaccination. This chain joins TRBV10-3 and TRBJ1-6; 9 nucleotides match TRBD1. This TCR derives from a man between 45 and 60 years old who received an inactivated influenza vaccine. CDR3 sequence: CAISHDRGGSPLHF. The CDR3 region has the DNA TGTGCCATCAGCCACGACAGGGGGGGTTCACCCCTCCACTTT.